This T cell receptor beta chain was sequenced for a study of blood T cells in healthy people across ages. Regarding the study as a whole: TCR beta diversity per million T cells fell roughly linearly with age. Unknown donor CMV status possibly confounded expanded clonotype changes. Total diversity from one million sequenced T cells was likely underestimated.

There are 13 residues in the CDR3. With 6 bases removed from V and 9 bases from J, the gap between germline ends came to 18 bases. The V gene's germline CDR1 is DFQATT and CDR2 SNEGSKA (reference sequence). Comments on this clonotype: Its antigen is not known.

For the second PCR, which ran for roughly 6 to 12 cycles, a sample-barcoded 5' primer and a J-beta primer mix were used. Through a template-switch adaptor with 12 random nucleotides, each cDNA molecule received a tag. Via MiXCR, TCRdb re-called the 5' RACE reads, giving one row per CDR3 protein. The top ten clones hold around 8% of a sample with 1.2 million to 1.5 million distinct CDR3 sequences, around 39% of them seen once. This TCR derives from a woman younger than 30 in good health. The source material was blood. The gene calls are TRBV20-1 and TRBJ1-5; possible D gene TRBD1, 6 bases. CDR3 sequence (DNA): TGCAGTGCCCCCGACCAGACAGGCATGCCCCAGCATTTT. Protein: CSAPDQTGMPQHF.